The table lists the clone carrying this TCR beta chain with a count of one. The cohort comprised adults aged roughly 18 to 95 years residing in approximately 25 US areas. Membership in each cohort depended on participant-reported clinical history. The sample comes from a study of blood T cell repertoires in COVID-19. Study as a whole: Specimens from acute and convalescent COVID-19 originated in the United States, Italy and Spain.

How the authors handled the data: Amplification of reference gene primers was used by the study to estimate nucleated cell counts. Repertoires were generated with immunoSEQ multiplex PCR, while TCRdb's copy carries only in-frame clones and drops some. Clonal size and the V and J genes are those of that table, whereas D and trimming came from the DNA. Of 190,000 or so clones listed, about 87% are singletons. CDR1 is SQVTM, CDR2 ANQGSEA, per germline. The CDR3 has 13 amino acids. Unmatched junction bases numbered 5, after V lost 5 bases and J lost 4 bases. Sequencing was carried out using PBMCs or T cells enriched from blood (not recorded which). The receptor comes from a man in his late teens or twenties with acute COVID-19. The chain employs TRBV29-1 and TRBJ2-5, with TRBD1 matching 9 bases. CDR3 protein: CSVTGTGRETQYF. The CDR3 region has the DNA TGCAGCGTTACCGGGACAGGGAGAGAGACCCAGTACTTC.